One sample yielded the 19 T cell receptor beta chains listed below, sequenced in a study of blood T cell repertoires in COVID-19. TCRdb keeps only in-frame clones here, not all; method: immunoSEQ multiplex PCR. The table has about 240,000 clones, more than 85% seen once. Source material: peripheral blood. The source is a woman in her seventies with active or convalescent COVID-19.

CDR3 sequence: CASSPRLAGGAYNEQFF. The DNA of the CDR3 is TGTGCCAGCTCACCCCGACTAGCGGGGGGGGCTTACAATGAGCAGTTCTTC. V gene TRBV18 combines with J gene TRBJ2-1; 14 bases fit TRBD2. The CDR3 runs to 17 residues. V was clipped by 3 bases and J by 4 bases; unmatched bases: 5. Germline-derived CDR1 and CDR2 are KGHSH and LQKENI.

The CDR3 reads CASTLGQAINQPQHF. As DNA, the CDR3 is TGTGCCAGTACCCTGGGACAGGCGATTAATCAGCCCCAGCATTTT. The chain recombines TRBV19 with TRBJ1-5; 8 bases are shared with TRBD1. The germline CDR1 and CDR2 sequences are LNHDA and SQIVND (reference sequence). Losses at the gene ends were 7 bases for V and 4 bases for J; bases not matched to a gene: 9. The CDR3 contains 15 residues.

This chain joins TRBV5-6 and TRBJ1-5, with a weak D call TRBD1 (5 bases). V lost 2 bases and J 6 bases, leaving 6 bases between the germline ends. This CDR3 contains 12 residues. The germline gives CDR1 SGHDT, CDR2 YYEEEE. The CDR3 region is CASSFGGQPQHF. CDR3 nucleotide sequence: TGTGCCAGCAGCTTCGGGGGTCAGCCCCAGCATTTT.

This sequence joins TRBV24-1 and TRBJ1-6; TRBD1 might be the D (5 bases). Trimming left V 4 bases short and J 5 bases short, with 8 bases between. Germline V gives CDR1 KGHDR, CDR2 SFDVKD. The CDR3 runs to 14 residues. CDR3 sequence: CATSESRDNSPLHF. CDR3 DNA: TGTGCCACCAGTGAGAGCAGGGATAATTCACCCCTCCACTTT.

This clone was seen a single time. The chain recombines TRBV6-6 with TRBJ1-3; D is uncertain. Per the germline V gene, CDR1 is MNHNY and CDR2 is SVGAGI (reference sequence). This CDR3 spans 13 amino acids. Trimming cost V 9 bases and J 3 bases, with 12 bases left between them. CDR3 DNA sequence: TGTGCCAGACCTGGAGGGCTTGGAAACACCATATATTTT. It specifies CARPGGLGNTIYF.

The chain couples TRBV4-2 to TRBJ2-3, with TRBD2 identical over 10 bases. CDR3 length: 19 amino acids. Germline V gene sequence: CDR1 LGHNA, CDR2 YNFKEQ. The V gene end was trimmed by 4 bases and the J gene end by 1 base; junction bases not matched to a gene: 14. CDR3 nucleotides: TGTGCCAGCAGCCCCGAGGCAGCGGGGGGGGGTTTTGGCACAGATACGCAGTATTTT. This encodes CASSPEAAGGGFGTDTQYF.

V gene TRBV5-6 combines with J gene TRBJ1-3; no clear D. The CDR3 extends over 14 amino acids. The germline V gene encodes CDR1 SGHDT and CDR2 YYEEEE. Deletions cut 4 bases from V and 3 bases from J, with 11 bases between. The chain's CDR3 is CASSRRFFGNTIYF. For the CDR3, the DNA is TGTGCCAGCAGCCGGCGGTTTTTTGGAAACACCATATATTTT.

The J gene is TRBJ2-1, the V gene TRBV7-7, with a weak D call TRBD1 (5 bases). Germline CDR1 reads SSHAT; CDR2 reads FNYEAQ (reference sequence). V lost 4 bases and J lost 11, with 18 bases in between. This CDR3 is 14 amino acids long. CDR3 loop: CASSSPTESNKQFF. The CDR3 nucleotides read TGTGCCAGCAGCTCCCCGACAGAATCAAACAAGCAGTTCTTC.

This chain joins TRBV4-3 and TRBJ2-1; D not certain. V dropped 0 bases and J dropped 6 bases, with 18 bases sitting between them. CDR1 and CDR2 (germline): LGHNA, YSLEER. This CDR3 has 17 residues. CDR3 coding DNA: TGCGCCAGCAGCCAAGATCTGGTGGGCTTGACCCCCAATGAGCAGTTCTTC. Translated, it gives CASSQDLVGLTPNEQFF.

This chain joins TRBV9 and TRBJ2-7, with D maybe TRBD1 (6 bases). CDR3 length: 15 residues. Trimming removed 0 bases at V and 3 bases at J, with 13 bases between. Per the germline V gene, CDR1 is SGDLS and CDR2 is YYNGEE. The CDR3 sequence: CASSVGQGKGYEQYF. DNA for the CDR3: TGTGCCAGCAGCGTAGGGCAGGGGAAGGGCTACGAGCAGTACTTC. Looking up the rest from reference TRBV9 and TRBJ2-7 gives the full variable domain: DSGVTQTPKHLITATGQRVTLRCSPRSGDLSVYWYQQSLDQGLQFLIQYYNGEERAKGNILERFSAQQFPDLHSELNLSSLELGDSALYFCASSVGQGKGYEQYFGPGTRLTVT.

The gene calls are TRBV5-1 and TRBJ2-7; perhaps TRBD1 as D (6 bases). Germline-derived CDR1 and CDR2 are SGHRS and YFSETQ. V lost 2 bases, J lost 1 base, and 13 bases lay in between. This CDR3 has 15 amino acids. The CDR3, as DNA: TGCGCCAGCAGCTTAACAGGGTCGAATTCCTACGAGCAGTACTTC. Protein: CASSLTGSNSYEQYF. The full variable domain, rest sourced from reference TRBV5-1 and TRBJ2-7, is KAGVTQTPRYLIKTRGQQVTLSCSPISGHRSVSWYQQTPGQGLQFLFEYFSETQRNKGNFPGRFSGRQFSNSRSEMNVSTLELGDSALYLCASSLTGSNSYEQYFGPGTRLTVT.

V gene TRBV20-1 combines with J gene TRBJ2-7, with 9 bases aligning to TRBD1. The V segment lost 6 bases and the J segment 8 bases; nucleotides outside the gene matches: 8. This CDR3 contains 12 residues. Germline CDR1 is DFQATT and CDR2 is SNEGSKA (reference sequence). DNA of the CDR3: TGCAGTGCCAGTTCCGGGACAGGGAAGCAGTACTTC. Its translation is CSASSGTGKQYF.

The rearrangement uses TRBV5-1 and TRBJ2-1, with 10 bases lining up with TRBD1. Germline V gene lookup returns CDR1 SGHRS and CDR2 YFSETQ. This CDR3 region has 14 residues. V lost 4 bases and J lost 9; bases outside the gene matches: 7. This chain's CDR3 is CASSPGTGVGEQFF. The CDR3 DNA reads TGCGCCAGCAGCCCCGGGACAGGGGTCGGTGAGCAGTTCTTC.

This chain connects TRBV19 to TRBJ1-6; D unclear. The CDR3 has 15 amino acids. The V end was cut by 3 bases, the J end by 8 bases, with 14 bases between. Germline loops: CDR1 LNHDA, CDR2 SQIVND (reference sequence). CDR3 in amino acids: CASSIVTGRDSPLHF. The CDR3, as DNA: TGTGCCAGTAGTATCGTGACTGGTAGAGATTCACCCCTCCACTTT.

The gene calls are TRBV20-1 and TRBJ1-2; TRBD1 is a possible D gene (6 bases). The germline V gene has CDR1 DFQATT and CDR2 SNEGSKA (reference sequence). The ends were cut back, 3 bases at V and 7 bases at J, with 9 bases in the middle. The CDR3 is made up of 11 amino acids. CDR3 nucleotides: TGCAGTGCTAGGGGGGCCCCTGGCTACACCTTC. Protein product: CSARGAPGYTF.

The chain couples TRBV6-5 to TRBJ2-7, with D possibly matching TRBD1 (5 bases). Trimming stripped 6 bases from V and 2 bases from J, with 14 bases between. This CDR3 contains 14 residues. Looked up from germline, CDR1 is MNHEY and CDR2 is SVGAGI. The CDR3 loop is CASSKGPEPYEQYF. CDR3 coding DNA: TGTGCCAGCAGCAAGGGGCCAGAACCCTACGAGCAGTACTTC.

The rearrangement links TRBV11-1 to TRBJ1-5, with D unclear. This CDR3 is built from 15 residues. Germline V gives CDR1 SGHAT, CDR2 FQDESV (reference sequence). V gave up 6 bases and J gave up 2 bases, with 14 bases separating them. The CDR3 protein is CASRWVLAGNQPQHF. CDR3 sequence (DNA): TGTGCCAGCAGGTGGGTCCTAGCTGGCAATCAGCCCCAGCATTTT.

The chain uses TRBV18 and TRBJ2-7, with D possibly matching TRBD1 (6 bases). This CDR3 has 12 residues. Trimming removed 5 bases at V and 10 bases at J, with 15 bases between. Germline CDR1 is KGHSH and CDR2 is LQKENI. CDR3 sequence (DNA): TGTGCCAGCTCATCCAACCAGGGACAACAGTACTTC. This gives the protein CASSSNQGQQYF. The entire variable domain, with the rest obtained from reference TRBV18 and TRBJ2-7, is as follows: NAGVMQNPRHLVRRRGQEARLRCSPMKGHSHVYWYRQLPEEGLKFMVYLQKENIIDESGMPKERFSAEFPKEGPSILRIQQVVRGDSAAYFCASSSNQGQQYFGPGTRLTVT.

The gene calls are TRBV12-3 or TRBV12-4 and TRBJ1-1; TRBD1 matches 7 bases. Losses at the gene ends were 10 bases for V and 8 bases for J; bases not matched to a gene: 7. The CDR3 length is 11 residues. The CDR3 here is CAILGGEEAFF. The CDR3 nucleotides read TGTGCCATCTTAGGGGGCGAAGAAGCTTTCTTT.